These T cell receptor beta chains were read from a single sample in a study of cytomegalovirus exposure and HLA in healthy donors. Here immunoSEQ multiplex PCR was the method, and the copy in TCRdb shows in-frame clones only, minus some. The listing records under 95,000 clones. The sample was PBMCs. These receptors all stem from a man over 45 in good health and CMV-seronegative. CDR3s include the opening cysteine and the closing phenylalanine or tryptophan. D genes are given only for firm matches.

CDR3 protein,CDR3 DNA,V gene,D gene,J gene
CASSIGGGGEQFF,TGTGCCAGCTCTATAGGGGGCGGCGGTGAGCAGTTCTTC,TRBV27,TRBD1,TRBJ2-1
CAISESLGTDTF,TGTGCCATCAGTGAGTCCCTGGGGACAGACACCTTC,TRBV10-3,TRBD1,TRBJ1-2
CASSPASGGRTDTQYF,TGCGCCAGCAGCCCGGCTAGCGGGGGACGCACAGATACGCAGTATTTT,TRBV5-1,TRBD2,TRBJ2-3
CASSLQGTETQYF,TGTGCTAGCAGCTTACAGGGTACAGAGACCCAGTACTTC,TRBV7-7,NA,TRBJ2-5
CASSGEWNTEAFF,TGCGCCAGCAGCGGGGAGTGGAACACTGAAGCTTTCTTT,TRBV5-1,NA,TRBJ1-1
CASNVPGQGGSHSNQPQHF,TGTGCCAGCAATGTCCCGGGACAGGGGGGGAGTCATAGCAATCAGCCCCAGCATTTT,TRBV5-8,TRBD1,TRBJ1-5
CASKIGQAQEAFF,TGTGCCAGCAAGATAGGACAGGCCCAGGAAGCTTTCTTT,TRBV7-2,TRBD1,TRBJ1-1
CASSPTGPYDYSNQPQHF,TGTGCCAGTAGCCCGACAGGGCCCTACGACTATAGCAATCAGCCCCAGCATTTT,TRBV19,TRBD1,TRBJ1-5
CASSFRGRNTEAFF,TGTGCCAGCAGCTTCAGGGGCCGGAACACTGAAGCTTTCTTT,TRBV11-1,NA,TRBJ1-1
CASSGQSSNTEAFF,TGTGCCAGCAGTGGACAGTCATCGAACACTGAAGCTTTCTTT,TRBV6-5,NA,TRBJ1-1
CASSQSGTTLHF,TGTGCCAGCAGCCAATCCGGGACAACCCTCCACTTT,TRBV5-4,NA,TRBJ1-6
CASRELAHSTDTQYF,TGCGCCAGCAGGGAGCTAGCCCATAGCACAGATACGCAGTATTTT,TRBV5-1,NA,TRBJ2-3
CASSSRYPQGASSYEQYF,TGTGCCAGCAGCTCGAGATACCCACAGGGGGCTAGCTCCTACGAGCAGTACTTC,TRBV27,TRBD1,TRBJ2-7
CASSSLAGPGTQYF,TGTGCCAGCAGTTCACTAGCAGGGCCTGGAACGCAGTATTTT,TRBV6-5,NA,TRBJ2-3
CASSEPGDPTRSYEQYF,TGTGCCAGCAGTGAACCGGGTGACCCAACGAGGTCCTACGAGCAGTACTTC,TRBV6-1,NA,TRBJ2-7
CASSPYMGQNTEAFF,TGTGCCAGCTCTCCTTACATGGGCCAGAACACTGAAGCTTTCTTT,TRBV9,NA,TRBJ1-1
CASSYGQAGTGELFF,TGTGCCAGCAGCTACGGACAGGCTGGCACCGGGGAGCTGTTTTTT,TRBV7-9,TRBD1,TRBJ2-2
CASGLVLNPGQGAGADTQYF,TGTGCTAGTGGTTTGGTACTCAACCCGGGACAGGGGGCCGGCGCAGATACGCAGTATTTT,TRBV12-5,TRBD1,TRBJ2-3
CASSSTGTTQETQYF,TGTGCCAGCAGTTCCACCGGGACTACTCAAGAGACCCAGTACTTC,TRBV6-5,TRBD2,TRBJ2-5
CASSLTGEGNEQFF,TGCGCCAGCAGCTTGACAGGGGAAGGAAATGAGCAGTTCTTC,TRBV5-1,TRBD1,TRBJ2-1
CASRRTGGGEKLFF,TGTGCCAGCAGACGAACAGGGGGCGGGGAAAAACTGTTTTTT,TRBV28,TRBD1,TRBJ1-4
CASSAWGLAQETQYF,TGCGCCAGCAGTGCTTGGGGGCTAGCTCAGGAGACCCAGTACTTC,TRBV10-2,NA,TRBJ2-5
CASSLGTRGGYTF,TGCGCCAGCAGCCTCGGGACTAGGGGAGGCTACACCTTC,TRBV5-1,NA,TRBJ1-2
CAIGQSSYEQYF,TGTGCCATCGGGCAGAGCTCCTACGAGCAGTACTTC,TRBV10-3,NA,TRBJ2-7
CASGSGQGEMFF,TGCGCCAGCGGATCGGGACAGGGGGAAATGTTTTTT,TRBV5-1,TRBD1,TRBJ1-4
CASSLGQGAQPQHF,TGTGCCAGCAGTTTGGGACAGGGGGCTCAGCCCCAGCATTTT,TRBV6-5,TRBD1,TRBJ1-5
CASSSRVISSGTQYF,TGTGCCAGCAGCTCCCGGGTCATATCCTCGGGGACCCAGTACTTC,TRBV7-6,NA,TRBJ2-5
CASSLGGTENQPQHF,TGCGCCAGCAGCTTGGGCGGGACAGAAAATCAGCCCCAGCATTTT,TRBV5-1,TRBD1,TRBJ1-5
CASSTGQYQPQHF,TGTGCCAGTAGTACCGGACAGTATCAGCCCCAGCATTTT,TRBV19,NA,TRBJ1-5
CASSRRLQETQYF,TGTGCCAGCAGCCGGAGACTGCAAGAGACCCAGTACTTC,TRBV28,NA,TRBJ2-5
CASSLGQGVGTDTQYF,TGTGCCAGCAGCTTGGGGCAGGGGGTGGGCACAGATACGCAGTATTTT,TRBV5-8,TRBD1,TRBJ2-3
CASSQESRTTNTGELFF,TGTGCCAGCAGCCAAGAGTCAAGGACTACGAACACCGGGGAGCTGTTTTTT,TRBV4-2,NA,TRBJ2-2
CASQTGGYEQYF,TGTGCCAGTCAAACAGGGGGCTACGAGCAGTACTTC,TRBV7-9,TRBD1,TRBJ2-7
CASSPGTGELFF,TGTGCCAGCAGCCCGGGTACCGGGGAGCTGTTTTTT,TRBV7-3,NA,TRBJ2-2
CASSLEFGRGNYEQYF,TGTGCCAGCAGCTTAGAGTTTGGCAGGGGGAACTACGAGCAGTACTTC,TRBV7-6,TRBD1,TRBJ2-7
CASSLTPTGPGNTIYF,TGTGCCAGCAGCTTAACGCCGACAGGGCCTGGAAACACCATATATTTT,TRBV7-3,TRBD1,TRBJ1-3
CASSLTGDDSPLHF,TGTGCCAGCTCCTTAACAGGGGATGATTCACCCCTCCACTTT,TRBV25-1,TRBD1,TRBJ1-6
CASRPAGGEQYF,TGTGCCAGCAGACCGGCGGGGGGCGAGCAGTACTTC,TRBV6-6,TRBD2,TRBJ2-7
CASRDRDLDTQYF,TGTGCCAGCAGGGACAGGGATTTGGATACGCAGTATTTT,TRBV7-3,TRBD1,TRBJ2-3
CASSSGQSVLHF,TGTGCCAGCAGCTCCGGACAGTCAGTCCTCCACTTT,TRBV7-9,NA,TRBJ1-6